The subject of this entry is one T cell receptor beta chain. The antigen it recognizes is unknown. The data stem from a study of T cells expressing NK-cell markers (dated by TCRdb to about 2020). About the study as a whole: About eight donors provided sorted CD3+CD56+NKG2C+, CD3+CD56+NKG2C- and CD3+CD56-NKG2C+ T-cell subsets, whose TCR beta-chain repertoires were profiled. The libraries were sequenced on Illumina HiSeq 2000/2500, MiSeq or NextSeq, producing 2 x 150 bp reads. Among the eight sequenced donors, seven were HCMV-seropositive and one was HCMV-seronegative. All eight donors whose samples were sequenced were randomly selected healthy volunteers, three of them men and five women. Results the study describes overall, beyond this receptor: Whether the expanded NKG2C-expressing T cell clones were specific for HCMV antigens remained unclear. Those dominant clonotypes were again the most abundant among CD3+CD56-NKG2C+ cells in four donors, at roughly 28.3-60.1%. In six or seven donors, the dominant CD3+CD56+NKG2C+ clonotypes ranked among the top 10 CD8+ clonotypes, making up about 1.0-7.0% of CD8+ T cells.

The sample was run on an Illumina HiSeq 2000. TCR beta cDNA libraries were made by 5'RACE template switching that added a universal primer site and unique molecular identifiers. Priming for cDNA synthesis came from the TCR beta constant segment, and two successive PCR amplification steps followed. Regarding the original processing steps: MIGEC handled demultiplexing of the reads and grouping by UMI, while MiTCR was used to assemble and quantify clonotypes. To exclude erroneous sequences, only TCR cDNA sequences supported by at least two reads were retained. Downstream repertoire analysis used the tcR package, and clonotypes were matched across fractions by CDR3 nucleotide sequence plus V segment. VDJmatch was used to annotate antigen specificity against VDJdb, with one amino acid substitution in CDR3 allowed. Reads reprocessed by TCRdb are summarized as one entry per CDR3 protein sequence, and DNA is absent. The V and J calls follow TCRdb's processing rather than the paper's. The table kept for this sample lists 450,000 to 600,000 distinct CDR3 sequences. The top ten hold approximately 3.6% of the sample.

HCMV serostatus was determined by detecting HCMV-specific IgG in serum with a commercial ELISA kit. Ficoll density gradient centrifugation was used to isolate peripheral blood mononuclear cells from blood. Measured from the cysteine to the phenylalanine, the CDR3 is 13 residues long. No DNA accompanies this entry. Sequencing used blood T cells: a sorted CD56 or NKG2C T cell subset, CD4+ or CD8+ T cells, or bulk PBMC T cells (not recorded which). The V gene is TRBV12-3 or TRBV12-4 and the J gene is TRBJ2-1; TCRdb calls TRBD2, which cannot be checked without DNA. The clonotype originates from a man aged 18 to 30 in good health. Donor details come from another sample of the same person, matched by shared clones. The CDR3 reads CASGLLGSNEQFF.